Following are 4 T cell receptor beta chains from one sample sequenced in a study of cytomegalovirus exposure and HLA in healthy donors. Clones were sequenced by immunoSEQ multiplex PCR, and TCRdb holds only the in-frame ones, with some missing. The sample shows about 330,000 clones, approximately 90% of them seen only once. Source material: PBMCs. The receptor source for this set is a woman younger than 45 in good health and CMV-seropositive.

V gene TRBV29-1 combines with J gene TRBJ2-7; D is possibly TRBD2 (5 bases). The CDR3 is made up of 12 amino acids. Germline V gene sequence: CDR1 SQVTM, CDR2 ANQGSEA. The V gene lost 2 bases and the J gene lost 3 bases, with 8 bases spanning the gap. This CDR3 reads CSVELRDYEQYF. In nucleotides, the CDR3 is TGCAGCGTTGAATTACGGGACTACGAGCAGTACTTC.

The rearrangement uses TRBV30 and TRBJ2-7; the D is unclear. This CDR3 has 11 residues. V lost 0 bases and J lost 7, with 7 bases in between. Germline V gives CDR1 GTSNPN, CDR2 SVGIG (reference sequence). The CDR3 DNA follows: TGTGCCTGGAGTGTACAGAAGGAGCAGTACTTC. It yields the protein CAWSVQKEQYF. Together with reference TRBV30 and TRBJ2-7, the CDR3 gives the full variable domain: SQTIHQWPATLVQPVGSPLSLECTVEGTSNPNLYWYRQAAGRGLQLLFYSVGIGQISSEVPQNLSASRPQDRQFILSSKKLLLSDSGFYLCAWSVQKEQYFGPGTRLTVT.

J is TRBJ2-5 and V is TRBV28, with D possibly TRBD2 on 6 matching bases. Germline V gives CDR1 MDHEN, CDR2 SYDVKM. The CDR3 has 14 amino acids. The germline V and J ends were trimmed by 5 bases and 1 base, with 11 bases remaining between them. CDR3 protein: CASSPRGSQETQYF. In nucleotides, the CDR3 is TGTGCCAGCAGTCCACGGGGGAGCCAAGAGACCCAGTACTTC.

The rearrangement links TRBV27 to TRBJ1-2, with D perhaps TRBD1 (5 bases). V gave up 4 bases and J gave up 7 bases, with 10 bases separating them. Germline V gene sequence: CDR1 MNHEY, CDR2 SMNVEV (reference sequence). The CDR3 has 12 amino acids. CDR3 in DNA: TGTGCCAGCAGTTCCCGGGACGCTGGCTACACCTTC. Amino acids: CASSSRDAGYTF.